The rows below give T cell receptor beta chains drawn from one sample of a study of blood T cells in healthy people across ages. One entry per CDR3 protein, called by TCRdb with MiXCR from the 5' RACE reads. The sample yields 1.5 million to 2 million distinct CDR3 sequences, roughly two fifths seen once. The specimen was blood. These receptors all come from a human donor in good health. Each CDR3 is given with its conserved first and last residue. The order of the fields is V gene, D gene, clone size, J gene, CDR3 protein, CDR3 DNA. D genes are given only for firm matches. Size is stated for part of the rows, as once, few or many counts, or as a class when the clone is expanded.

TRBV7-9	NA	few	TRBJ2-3	CAGSLGRDSSTDTQYF	TGTGCCGGCAGCTTAGGTCGGGACTCAAGCACAGATACGCAGTATTTT
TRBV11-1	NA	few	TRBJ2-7	CASSPDRINYEQYF	TGTGCCAGCAGCCCCGACAGGATTAACTACGAGCAGTACTTC
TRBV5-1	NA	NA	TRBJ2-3	CASSRGVSPVDTQYF	TGCGCCAGCAGTCGCGGGGTGTCCCCAGTAGATACGCAGTATTTT
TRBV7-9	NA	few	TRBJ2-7	CASSKGGLWGNYEQYF	TGTGCCAGCTCAAAAGGAGGTCTCTGGGGGAACTACGAGCAGTACTTC
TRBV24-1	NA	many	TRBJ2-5	CATSEGTGTWTQETQYF	TGTGCCACCAGTGAAGGGACCGGGACCTGGACACAAGAGACCCAGTACTTC
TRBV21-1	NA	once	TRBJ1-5	CASSIGGNYSNQPQHF	TGTGCCAGCAGCATTGGAGGGAACTATAGCAATCAGCCCCAGCATTTT
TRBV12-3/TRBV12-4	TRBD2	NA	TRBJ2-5	CASSPRLAGGAETQYF	TGTGCCAGCAGCCCCCGACTAGCGGGGGGGGCGGAGACCCAGTACTTC
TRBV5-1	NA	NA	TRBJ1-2	CASSDRLANYGYTF	TGCGCCAGCAGCGATCGTTTAGCTAACTATGGCTACACCTTC
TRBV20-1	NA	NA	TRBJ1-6	CSARDRAGEGSSPLHF	TGCAGTGCTAGAGATCGGGCAGGGGAAGGGAGTTCACCCCTCCACTTT
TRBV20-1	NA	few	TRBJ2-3	CSANLRSGTDTQYF	TGCAGTGCAAACCTCAGAAGCGGCACAGATACGCAGTATTTT
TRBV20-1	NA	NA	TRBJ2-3	CSARIPGQQETQYF	TGCAGTGCTAGGATTCCGGGACAACAAGAGACCCAGTATTTT
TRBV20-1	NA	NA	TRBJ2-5	CSALTETQYF	TGCAGTGCTCTGACGGAGACCCAGTACTTC
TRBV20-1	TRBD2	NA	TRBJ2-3	CSARNPSGGADTQYF	TGCAGTGCTAGAAATCCTAGCGGGGGGGCAGATACGCAGTATTTT
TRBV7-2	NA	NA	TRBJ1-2	CASSLDPYRGGYTF	TGTGCCAGCAGCTTAGATCCATATAGGGGTGGCTACACCTTC
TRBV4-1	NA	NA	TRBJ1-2	CASSQASGGRGYGYTF	TGCGCCAGCAGCCAAGCGAGCGGGGGGCGAGGCTATGGCTACACCTTC
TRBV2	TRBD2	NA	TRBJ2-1	CATKGGSSGSSYNEQFF	TGTGCCACAAAGGGCGGGTCTAGCGGCAGCTCCTACAATGAGCAGTTCTTC
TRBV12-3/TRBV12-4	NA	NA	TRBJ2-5	CASSDAGRRTQETQYF	TGTGCCAGCAGCGATGCTGGGAGGAGGACTCAAGAGACCCAGTACTTC
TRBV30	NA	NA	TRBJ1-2	CAWSVLGRGYTF	TGTGCCTGGAGTGTACTTGGTAGGGGCTACACCTTC
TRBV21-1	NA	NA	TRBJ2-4	CASSPEQVAKNIQYF	TGTGCCAGCAGCCCCGAGCAGGTAGCCAAAAACATTCAGTACTTC
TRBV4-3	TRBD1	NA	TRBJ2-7	CASSPRYSRQGENYEQYF	TGCGCCAGCAGCCCCCGCTACTCCCGACAGGGGGAGAACTACGAGCAGTACTTC
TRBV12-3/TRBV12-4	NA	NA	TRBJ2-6	CASTPVGNFPSGANVLTF	TGTGCCAGCACCCCCGTGGGTAATTTTCCGTCTGGGGCCAACGTCCTGACTTTC
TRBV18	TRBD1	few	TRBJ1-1	CASSTGQGAVNTEAFF	TGTGCCAGCTCTACGGGACAGGGGGCGGTGAACACTGAAGCTTTCTTT
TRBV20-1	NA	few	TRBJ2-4	CSASWKENIQYF	TGCAGTGCTAGTTGGAAGGAAAACATTCAGTACTTC
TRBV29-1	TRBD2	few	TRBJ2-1	CSVKGTINNEQFF	TGCAGCGTGAAAGGGACTATCAACAATGAGCAGTTCTTC
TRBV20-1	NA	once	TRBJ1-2	CSENGYTF	TGCAGTGAGAATGGCTACACCTTC
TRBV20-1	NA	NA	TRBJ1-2	CSARDAGVANYGYTF	TGCAGTGCTAGAGATGCGGGGGTGGCTAACTATGGCTACACCTTC
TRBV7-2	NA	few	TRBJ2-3	CASGFGYGTDTQYF	TGTGCCAGCGGCTTCGGGTACGGGACAGATACGCAGTATTTT
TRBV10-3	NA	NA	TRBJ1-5	CAISEGQLANQPQHF	TGTGCCATCAGTGAGGGACAGCTAGCTAATCAGCCCCAGCATTTT
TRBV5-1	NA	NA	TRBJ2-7	CASSLGPGEADEQYF	TGCGCCAGCAGCTTGGGTCCAGGGGAAGCTGACGAGCAGTACTTC
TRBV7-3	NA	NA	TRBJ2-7	CASSPTGSVYEQYF	TGTGCCAGCAGCCCAACAGGTTCAGTTTACGAGCAGTACTTC
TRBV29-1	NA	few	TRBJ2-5	CSVEDWPRGEQETQYF	TGCAGCGTTGAAGATTGGCCCCGAGGGGAACAAGAGACCCAGTACTTC
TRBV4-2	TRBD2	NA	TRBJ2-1	CASSQRSAIAGEPTYNEQFF	TGTGCCAGCAGCCAAAGGAGTGCCATAGCGGGGGAGCCGACTTACAATGAGCAGTTCTTC
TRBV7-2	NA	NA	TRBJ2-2	CASSLDSGAANTGELFF	TGTGCCAGCAGCTTAGACTCTGGGGCCGCGAACACCGGGGAGCTGTTTTTT
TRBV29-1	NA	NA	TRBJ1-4	CSVVGGESNEKLFF	TGCAGCGTTGTAGGCGGAGAATCTAATGAAAAACTGTTTTTT
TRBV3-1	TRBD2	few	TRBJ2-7	CASSQLAGGTYEQYF	TGTGCCAGCAGCCAACTAGCGGGGGGTACCTACGAGCAGTACTTC
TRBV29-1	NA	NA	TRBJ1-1	CSVGEGQTTEAFF	TGCAGCGTTGGGGAAGGACAGACCACTGAAGCTTTCTTT
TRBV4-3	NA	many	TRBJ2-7	CASSQTVLGYYEQYF	TGCGCCAGCAGCCAGACCGTCCTCGGCTACTACGAGCAGTACTTC
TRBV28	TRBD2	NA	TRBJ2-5	CASSIPLGSSGGAVGETQYF	TGTGCCAGCAGTATCCCCCTGGGGTCTAGCGGGGGGGCCGTCGGAGAGACCCAGTACTTC
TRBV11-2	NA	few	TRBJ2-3	CASRQTGGADTQYF	TGTGCCAGCAGACAAACCGGGGGTGCAGATACGCAGTATTTT
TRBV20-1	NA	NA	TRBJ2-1	CSADLDRYNEQFF	TGCAGTGCTGACTTGGACAGATACAATGAGCAGTTCTTC
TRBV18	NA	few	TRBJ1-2	CASSPNADPGAYGYTF	TGTGCCAGCTCACCTAATGCAGACCCGGGGGCCTATGGCTACACCTTC
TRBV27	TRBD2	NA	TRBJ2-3	CASSLLSGGAFPTDTQYF	TGTGCCAGCAGTTTACTTAGCGGGGGGGCTTTTCCCACAGATACGCAGTATTTT
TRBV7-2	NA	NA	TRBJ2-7	CASSLAPHTYEQYF	TGTGCCAGCAGCTTAGCCCCCCATACCTACGAGCAGTACTTC
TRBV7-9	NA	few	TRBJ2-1	CASSRRGGPEQFF	TGTGCCAGCAGCCGACGGGGTGGGCCTGAGCAGTTCTTC
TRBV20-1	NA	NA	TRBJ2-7	CSGVDGGGGSYEQYF	TGCAGTGGGGTGGACGGCGGGGGCGGGTCCTACGAGCAGTACTTC
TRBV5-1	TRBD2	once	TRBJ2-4	CASSHGLAGAKNIQYF	TGCGCCAGCAGCCATGGACTAGCGGGAGCTAAAAACATTCAGTACTTC
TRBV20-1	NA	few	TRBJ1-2	CSAGTAGHYGYTF	TGCAGTGCCGGGACGGCAGGGCACTATGGCTACACCTTC
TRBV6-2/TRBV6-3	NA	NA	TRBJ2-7	CASSYPGLQYF	TGTGCCAGCAGTTACCCAGGTCTGCAGTACTTC
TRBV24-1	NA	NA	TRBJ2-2	CATSANTGKLFF	TGTGCCACCAGTGCCAACACCGGGAAGCTGTTTTTT
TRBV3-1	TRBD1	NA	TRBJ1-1	CASRQADRAGWNTEAFF	TGTGCCAGCCGGCAGGCGGACAGGGCGGGGTGGAACACTGAAGCTTTCTTT
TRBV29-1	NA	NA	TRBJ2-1	CSVGEGFHEQFF	TGCAGCGTTGGGGAAGGGTTTCATGAGCAGTTCTTC
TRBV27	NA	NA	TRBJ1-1	CASSLQWTGKAEAFF	TGTGCCAGCAGTCTCCAGTGGACTGGTAAGGCTGAAGCTTTCTTT
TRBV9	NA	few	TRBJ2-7	CASSRAAIIREQYF	TGTGCCAGCAGTCGGGCAGCTATCATCCGCGAGCAGTACTTC
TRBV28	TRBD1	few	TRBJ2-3	CASSRPWAGGEDTQYF	TGTGCCAGCAGCCGTCCTTGGGCAGGGGGCGAAGATACGCAGTATTTT
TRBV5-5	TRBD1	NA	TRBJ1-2	CASSPDRDRLYGYTF	TGTGCCAGCAGCCCCGACCGGGACAGACTCTATGGCTACACCTTC
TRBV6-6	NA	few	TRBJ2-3	CASSYLGLAGGTQYF	TGTGCCAGCAGTTACCTCGGACTCGCTGGAGGTACGCAGTATTTT
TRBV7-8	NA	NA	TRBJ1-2	CASTNGGARGNFNYGYTF	TGTGCCAGCACTAACGGAGGGGCAAGGGGGAACTTTAACTATGGCTACACCTTC
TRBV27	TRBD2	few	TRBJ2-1	CASNTGGRGNQQFF	TGTGCCAGCAACACGGGGGGACGGGGTAATCAGCAGTTCTTC